This TCR beta chain appears in the sequencing data of a study of shared clonotypes between healthy human individuals. Findings and limits, study-wide: At large depth, rarefaction still showed sorted-subset sequencing to be incomplete. Naive subsets, compared against memory subsets, generally had larger estimated richness values. The sharing of roughly 5% of naive CD4 clonotypes was seen across a handful of donors.

Several immunoSEQ plates received, in even portions, the genomic DNA of each subset. This table comes from immunoSEQ multiplex PCR, and its TCRdb copy is limited to in-frame clones, with some not included. The sample includes approximately 2.1 million clones, about 92% of them seen just once. This clone appeared once. Its antigen is unidentified. Additional DNA sequences in this sample encode the identical CDR3. Sequenced material: naive CD4+ T cells from PBMCs. The subset was: CD45RA+ positively selected. The TCR was taken from a man younger than 35 in good health. Some clones in this sample may be carry-over from other donors' samples.

The CDR3 here is CASSSPGLNYGYTF. CDR3 nucleotides: TGTGCCAGCAGTTCCCCGGGACTGAACTATGGCTACACCTTC. This chain links TRBV6-5 with TRBJ1-2; TRBD1 is a possible D gene (5 bases). Trimming pared 4 bases from V and 2 bases from J, leaving 11 bases between. CDR1 and CDR2 from the germline V gene are MNHEY and SVGAGI. The CDR3 has 14 amino acids.